One T cell receptor (beta chain) is described in this entry. Compared with germline, one end of the junction differs, possibly owing to a read error. Rearranged V-D-J TRB sequences were amplified with a mixed TRB-A/B primer pool. TCRdb ran MiXCR on the multiplex PCR reads and lists one entry per CDR3 protein. There are fewer than 6,000 distinct CDR3 sequences in the sample; approximately 40% occur only once, and approximately 7.5% lies in the top ten. Peripheral blood genomic DNA, not sorted cells or RNA, was the template. The CDR3 spans 15 residues. Germline V lookup: CDR1 LGHNA, CDR2 YNFKEQ. The data belong to a study of T cell repertoires in aging, cancer and after chemotherapy. Overall study context: About 8.1 million TCR reads made up the full dataset.

This clonotype originated in a human donor with a blood cancer. The V call is TRBV4-2, the J call TRBJ2-5; 8 bases line up with TRBD2. The sample was blood. In nucleotides, the CDR3 is TGCGCCAGCAGCCAAGATCGGGGGGGACAAGAGACCCAGTACTTC. Residues: CASSQDRGGQETQYF.